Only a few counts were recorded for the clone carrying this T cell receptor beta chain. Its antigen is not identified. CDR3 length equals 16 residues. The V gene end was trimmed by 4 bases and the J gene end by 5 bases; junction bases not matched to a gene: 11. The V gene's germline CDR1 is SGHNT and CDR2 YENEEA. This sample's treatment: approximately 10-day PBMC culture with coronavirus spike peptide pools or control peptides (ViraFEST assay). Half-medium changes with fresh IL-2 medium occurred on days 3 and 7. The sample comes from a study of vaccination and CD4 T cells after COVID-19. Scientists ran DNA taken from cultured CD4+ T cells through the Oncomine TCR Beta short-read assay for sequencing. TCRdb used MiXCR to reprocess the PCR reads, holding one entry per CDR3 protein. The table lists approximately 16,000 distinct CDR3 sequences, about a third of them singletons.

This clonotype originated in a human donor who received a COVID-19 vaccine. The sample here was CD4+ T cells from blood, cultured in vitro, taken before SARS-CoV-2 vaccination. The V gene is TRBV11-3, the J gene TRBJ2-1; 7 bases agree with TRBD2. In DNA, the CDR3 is TGTGCCAGCAGCTCCCATCTAGCGGAATTCGACAATGAGCAGTTCTTC. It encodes CASSSHLAEFDNEQFF.